Below, 10 T cell receptor beta chains from the same sample are listed, as sequenced in a study of beta chain features in type 1 diabetes. Expressed TCRB transcripts were sequenced, since all the RNA that had been isolated was reverse transcribed. TCRdb's copy holds only in-frame clones and misses some; the assay was immunoSEQ multiplex PCR. The top ten clones hold almost 0.65% of a sample with 150,000 to 190,000 clones, roughly 8% of them seen once. Sequencing was carried out using central memory CD4+ T cells from blood. Receptors originate from a man aged 18-30 years in good health.

This clone was counted a few times. The rearrangement joins TRBV18 to TRBJ2-5; TRBD1 matches 7 bases. Trimming removed 0 bases from V and 4 bases from J; junction bases left unmatched: 2. Germline CDR1 is KGHSH and CDR2 is LQKENI. CDR3 length: 14 amino acids. The chain's CDR3 is CASSPPNRGETQYF. DNA for the CDR3: TGTGCCAGCTCACCACCGAACAGGGGAGAGACCCAGTACTTC.

The rearrangement uses TRBV28 and TRBJ1-2, with 7 positions matching TRBD1. Germline values: CDR1 MDHEN, CDR2 SYDVKM. V shed 6 bases, J shed 5 bases, and the junction held 6 bases outside the gene matches. The CDR3 is 13 amino acids. CDR3 nucleotide sequence: TGTGCCAGCAGACCTACGACAGGGTATGGCTACACCTTC. Translated: CASRPTTGYGYTF.

J is TRBJ1-1 and V is TRBV4-1; a weak D match, TRBD1 (6 bases). The CDR3 length is 14 residues. Germline assignment: CDR1 MGHRA and CDR2 YSYEKL. V was clipped by 4 bases and J by 0 bases, with 9 bases between them. CDR3 residues: CASSLRTVNTEAFF. CDR3 DNA sequence: TGCGCCAGCAGCCTACGGACAGTGAACACTGAAGCTTTCTTT.

J is TRBJ1-2 and V is TRBV7-2, with 10 nucleotides matching TRBD1. The CDR3 extends over 13 amino acids. V gave up 5 bases and J gave up 6 bases; unmatched junction bases: 3. In germline, CDR1 is SGHTA, CDR2 FQGNSA. In nucleotides, the CDR3 is TGTGCCAGCAGCCAAGGACAGGGGGATGGCTACACCTTC. Encoded protein: CASSQGQGDGYTF.

This rearrangement joins TRBV29-1 to TRBJ1-1; 8 bases line up with TRBD1. Unmatched junction bases numbered 2, after V lost 4 bases and J lost 1 base. Germline CDR1 and CDR2: SQVTM and ANQGSEA. This CDR3 contains 13 residues. The CDR3 DNA is TGCAGCGTTGGAGACAGGGGGAACACTGAAGCTTTCTTT. Amino acid sequence: CSVGDRGNTEAFF. Filled out from reference TRBV29-1 and TRBJ1-1, the complete variable domain reads SAVISQKPSRDICQRGTSLTIQCQVDSQVTMMFWYRQQPGQSLTLIATANQGSEATYESGFVIDKFPISRPNLTFSTLTVSNMSPEDSSIYLCSVGDRGNTEAFFGQGTRLTVV.

The chain couples TRBV4-2 to TRBJ2-5; 7 bases are a match to TRBD2. CDR1 LGHNA and CDR2 YNFKEQ come from the germline V gene. With 3 bases clipped from V and 2 bases from J, the junction kept 9 bases outside the gene matches. The length of the CDR3 is 16 residues. The CDR3 is CASSQGGGGTQETQYF. DNA for the CDR3: TGTGCCAGCAGCCAGGGGGGGGGAGGGACTCAAGAGACCCAGTACTTC.

The V and J genes are TRBV18 and TRBJ1-2; 7 bases agree with TRBD1. Germline V gives CDR1 KGHSH, CDR2 LQKENI. Unmatched junction bases numbered 6, after V lost 0 bases and J lost 2 bases. This CDR3 has 16 amino acids. In DNA, the CDR3 is TGTGCCAGCTCACCACCGGCATCAGGGGGAAACTATGGCTACACCTTC. Translating gives CASSPPASGGNYGYTF.

V is TRBV5-4 and J is TRBJ2-3; the D gene is possibly TRBD2 (6 bases). The CDR3 consists of 18 residues. Germline values: CDR1 SGHNT, CDR2 YYREEE (reference sequence). Trimming pared 3 bases from V and 4 bases from J, leaving 24 bases between. The CDR3 sequence: CASSSPNEGVRGADTQYF. CDR3 sequence (DNA): TGTGCCAGCAGCTCGCCCAACGAGGGAGTCCGCGGGGCAGATACGCAGTATTTT.

This rearrangement joins TRBV28 to TRBJ2-7; D is perhaps TRBD2 (7 bases). CDR3 length: 14 residues. V was cut by 5 bases and J by 6 bases, with 17 bases left in between. Germline values: CDR1 MDHEN, CDR2 SYDVKM. Here the CDR3 DNA reads TGTGCCAGCAGTACCGGGGGGCAGGGTACCGAGCAGTACTTC. Translating gives CASSTGGQGTEQYF.

This chain links TRBV5-6 with TRBJ2-3; D call uncertain. Trimming removed 4 bases at V and 5 bases at J, with 17 bases between. This CDR3 has 15 residues. Germline values: CDR1 SGHDT, CDR2 YYEEEE. CDR3 protein: CASSPLPSRLDTQYF. The CDR3 DNA follows: TGTGCCAGCAGCCCACTCCCTAGTAGGCTAGATACGCAGTATTTT.